The rows below give T cell receptor beta chains drawn from one sample of a study of shared clonotypes between healthy human individuals. Assay: immunoSEQ multiplex PCR; the TCRdb copy retains only in-frame clones and omits some. The table records under 2.5 million clones, around 93% of them present only once. Sequencing was performed on naive CD4+ T cells from PBMCs. All receptors come from a man aged 18-30 years in good health. Some clones in this sample may be carry-over from other donors' samples. Both conserved end residues are part of each CDR3. The order of the fields is J gene, V gene, CDR3 protein.

j_gene: TRBJ2-3; v_gene: TRBV10-1; CDR3aa: CASSDGTATDTQYF
j_gene: TRBJ2-5; v_gene: TRBV9; CDR3aa: CASSASGGTLYQETQYF
j_gene: TRBJ2-2; v_gene: TRBV19; CDR3aa: CASRGTSDTGELFF
j_gene: TRBJ1-2; v_gene: TRBV5-8; CDR3aa: CASSSGGTADPVPYGYTF
j_gene: TRBJ2-3; v_gene: TRBV29-1; CDR3aa: CSVRTRGTDTQYF
j_gene: TRBJ1-2; v_gene: TRBV6-5; CDR3aa: CASSSGRLYGYTF
j_gene: TRBJ2-7; v_gene: TRBV11-3; CDR3aa: CASSLGSDRGYEQYF
j_gene: TRBJ2-2; v_gene: TRBV5-1; CDR3aa: CASSLVSPGELFF
j_gene: TRBJ1-3; v_gene: TRBV7-2; CDR3aa: CASRFRQGADGNTIYF
j_gene: TRBJ1-3; v_gene: TRBV25-1; CDR3aa: CASSEGQGGNTIYF
j_gene: TRBJ2-1; v_gene: TRBV7-3; CDR3aa: CASSPTNLAGGPGNEQFF
j_gene: TRBJ2-7; v_gene: TRBV7-3; CDR3aa: CASSLGRDYEQYF
j_gene: TRBJ2-3; v_gene: TRBV11-3; CDR3aa: CAPRWDKSTDTQYF
j_gene: TRBJ2-2; v_gene: TRBV2; CDR3aa: CASSRQGGGELFF
j_gene: TRBJ2-5; v_gene: TRBV7-3; CDR3aa: CASSLRASGRTPGTQYF
j_gene: TRBJ2-1; v_gene: TRBV14; CDR3aa: CASSQVGGHGNEQFF
j_gene: TRBJ2-7; v_gene: TRBV28; CDR3aa: CASSLPPRGEANYEQYF
j_gene: TRBJ2-7; v_gene: TRBV18; CDR3aa: CASSPRTSSSYEQYF
j_gene: TRBJ2-7; v_gene: TRBV5-1; CDR3aa: CASSPPGDTLNF
j_gene: TRBJ2-3; v_gene: TRBV29-1; CDR3aa: CSVAGIASDTQYF
j_gene: TRBJ1-2; v_gene: TRBV10-3; CDR3aa: CAIKGSGDGYTF
j_gene: TRBJ2-4; v_gene: TRBV5-1; CDR3aa: CASREIGGPVLKRDIQYF
j_gene: TRBJ2-7; v_gene: TRBV29-1; CDR3aa: CSVLIRDLGTGVRYEQYF
j_gene: TRBJ1-2; v_gene: TRBV4-2; CDR3aa: CASSQDGSYYGYTF
j_gene: TRBJ2-5; v_gene: TRBV28; CDR3aa: CASSSLGLAGPQETQYF
j_gene: TRBJ2-3; v_gene: TRBV5-1; CDR3aa: CASMTEGVTDTQYF
j_gene: TRBJ1-1; v_gene: TRBV6-5; CDR3aa: CASSDFPNTEAFF
j_gene: TRBJ1-5; v_gene: TRBV5-6; CDR3aa: CASSEDRGSNQPQHF
j_gene: TRBJ1-3; v_gene: TRBV18; CDR3aa: CASSPPGGRGGNTIYF
j_gene: TRBJ2-3; v_gene: TRBV7-9; CDR3aa: CASTPGLGVTDTQYF
j_gene: TRBJ2-7; v_gene: TRBV6-5; CDR3aa: CASRATGGSYEQYF
j_gene: TRBJ2-5; v_gene: TRBV2; CDR3aa: CASIPQLAAFRETQYF
j_gene: TRBJ1-1; v_gene: TRBV5-1; CDR3aa: CASSLGGGGGTEAFF
j_gene: TRBJ2-3; v_gene: TRBV2; CDR3aa: CASSVEGAEDTQYF
j_gene: TRBJ1-1; v_gene: TRBV9; CDR3aa: CASSVVKEAFF
j_gene: TRBJ2-2; v_gene: TRBV5-4; CDR3aa: CASSTPGGTSVVTGELFF